The T cell receptor (beta chain) described here comes from a study of blood T cell repertoires in COVID-19. Repertoires were generated with immunoSEQ multiplex PCR, while TCRdb's copy carries only in-frame clones and drops some. Among 210,000 or so clones listed, around 80% were seen once. The V segment lost 3 bases and the J segment 4 bases; nucleotides outside the gene matches: 7. In germline, CDR1 is LNHNV, CDR2 YYDKDF (reference sequence). This CDR3 is 16 amino acids long. The sequenced material came from peripheral blood. The receptor was isolated from a woman between 40 and 55 years old with acute or convalescent COVID-19. The chain is built from TRBV15 and TRBJ1-2, with TRBD1 matching 11 bases. In nucleotides, the CDR3 is TGTGCCACCAGCAGGGGACAGGGGGATTTCCTCTATGGCTACACCTTC. Residues: CATSRGQGDFLYGYTF.